The rows below give T cell receptor beta chains drawn from one sample of a study of shared clonotypes between healthy human individuals. Sequenced by immunoSEQ multiplex PCR; TCRdb stores in-frame clones only, minus some. The sample consists of about 380,000 clones, 90% to 97% of them appearing once. Sequencing was performed on memory CD8+ T cells sorted from blood. The receptors here all came from a man aged 25 to 40 in good health. The CDR3 runs from the conserved cysteine through the conserved F or W. D genes are given only for firm matches. A clone size is listed for some rows: how often the clone was seen (once, few, many), or a class if it is expanded.

>NA|TRBJ2-6|NA|TRBV2
TGTGCCAGCAGTGATAACTCTGGGGCCAACGTCCTGACTTTC
CASSDNSGANVLTF
>NA|TRBJ2-3|NA|TRBV5-4
TGTGCCAGCAGCTTGGTAACCAGCACAGATACGCAGTATTTT
CASSLVTSTDTQYF
>TRBD2|TRBJ2-7|NA|TRBV7-9
TGTGCCAGCAGCTTACTAGCGGGAGCGTACGAGCAGTACTTC
CASSLLAGAYEQYF
>NA|TRBJ2-3|NA|TRBV19
TGTGCCAGTAGTCCCGAGCGCACAGATACGCAGTATTTT
CASSPERTDTQYF
>TRBD2|TRBJ2-5|NA|TRBV4-2
TGTGCCAGCAGCCAAGAAGGACTAGCGGGGGCCCCAGAGACCCAGTACTTC
CASSQEGLAGAPETQYF
>NA|TRBJ1-2|NA|TRBV7-2
TGTGCCAGCAGCTTAGATGGAGGGCCGGGTGGCTACACCTTC
CASSLDGGPGGYTF
>NA|TRBJ2-2|NA|TRBV29-1
TGCAGCGTCTCCGGGGGACCGAAAGCTACCGGGGAGCTGTTTTTT
CSVSGGPKATGELFF
>NA|TRBJ2-7|NA|TRBV28
TGTGCCAGCAGTATAATTGGCGAGGGGTACGAGCAGTACTTC
CASSIIGEGYEQYF
>NA|TRBJ2-3|NA|TRBV28
TGTGCCAGCAGTTCGATCCCAGATACGCAGTATTTT
CASSSIPDTQYF
>NA|TRBJ1-4|NA|TRBV4-1
TGCGCCAGCAGCCAATTCGGGGGGACCACTAATGAAAAACTGTTTTTT
CASSQFGGTTNEKLFF
>NA|TRBJ1-3|NA|TRBV13
TGTGCCAGCAGCTTAGTGTCGGTTTCTGGAAACACCATATATTTT
CASSLVSVSGNTIYF
>NA|TRBJ2-1|once|TRBV20-1
TGCAGTGCAGGGGCATACAATGAGCAGTTCTTC
CSAGAYNEQFF
>NA|TRBJ2-7|once|TRBV30
TGTGCCTGGAGAGCCTACGGAAACAGGGCTTCCGAGCAGTACTTC
CAWRAYGNRASEQYF
>TRBD1|TRBJ1-2|NA|TRBV28
TGTGCCAGCAGTGTACAGGGGGAGGGTGGCTACACCTTC
CASSVQGEGGYTF
>NA|TRBJ2-1|NA|TRBV11-2
TGTGCCAGCAGCTTAGACCCTCGCTCCTACAATGAGCAGTTCTTC
CASSLDPRSYNEQFF
>NA|TRBJ2-7|NA|TRBV30
TGTGCCTGGAGTAGTGGCAGCTACGAGCAGTACTTC
CAWSSGSYEQYF
>NA|TRBJ2-7|NA|TRBV2
TGTGCCAGCAGTGAGCGGGGCGGCGAGCAGTACTTC
CASSERGGEQYF